What follows describes a single T cell receptor (beta chain). The antigen is not known. The CDR3 contains 14 residues. Germline V CDR1 and CDR2: LNHDA, SQIVND (reference sequence). The J segment lost 0 bases and the V segment lost 6 bases, leaving 4 bases of the junction unmatched. Sequencing used immunoSEQ multiplex PCR; TCRdb keeps in-frame clones, though not all of them. The sample carries roughly 150,000 clones, around 88% recorded once. The data stem from a study of T cell responses to AZD1222 COVID-19 vaccine. Looking at the study overall: Pooled in the analysis were second doses at about 4 or about 12 weeks. The study's findings and limits: The study found Spike-specific TCR breadth and depth rose after two AZD1222 doses. Among AZD1222 vaccinees, only six were seropositive at baseline.

Sequenced here: peripheral blood, sampled on day 0 of AZD1222 vaccination. This chain links TRBV19 with TRBJ1-1; 7 bases map to TRBD1. This TCR was recovered from an adult in good health. CDR3 bases: TGTGCCAGTAGGACAGGGCCCATGAACACTGAAGCTTTCTTT. Amino acids: CASRTGPMNTEAFF.